The clone carrying this T cell receptor beta chain was recorded at least ten times. This specimen comes from a study of human T cells and chemical hapten exposure. CDR3 length equals 12 residues. The germline V and J ends were trimmed by 6 bases and 1 base, with 9 bases remaining between them. Per the germline V gene, CDR1 is SQVTM and CDR2 is ANQGSEA. One entry per CDR3 protein results from TCRdb running MiXCR on the RACE reads. The table has under 90,000 distinct CDR3 sequences, roughly 9.1% seen once. The sample's time point: pre-sensitization, week 0. Indicated treatment: therapeutic diphenylcyclopropenone sensitization with weekly scalp DPC.

This TCR derives from a woman aged 40 to 50 with alopecia areata. Some clones in this sample may be carry-over from other donors' samples. The source was whole blood, collected in connection with sensitization to the hapten diphenylcyclopropenone (DPC). The chain employs TRBV29-1 and TRBJ1-1, with unresolved D. The CDR3 bases are TGCAGCGTGGGTGACCCGAACACTGAAGCTTTCTTT. Its protein is CSVGDPNTEAFF.